Presented here are 4 T cell receptor beta chains from one specimen sequenced in a study of shared clonotypes between healthy human individuals. Naivety among CD8 cells was defined by CD45RO negativity and positive CCR7 selection, thereby excluding terminally differentiated effector memory CD45RA+ cells. TCRdb's table, derived via immunoSEQ multiplex PCR, lists solely in-frame clones and lacks some. The table lists approximately 650,000 clones, 95% to 96% of them singletons. Source material: naive CD8+ T cells sorted from blood. These receptors all come from a woman in her 30s in good health.

The chain recombines TRBV28 with TRBJ2-1; no reliable D call. The germline CDR1 and CDR2 sequences are MDHEN and SYDVKM. CDR3 length equals 11 residues. Trimming shortened V by 8 bases and J by 2 bases, and 4 bases separated the two germline ends. This CDR3 reads CASGPYNEQFF. The CDR3 nucleotides read TGTGCCAGCGGCCCCTACAATGAGCAGTTCTTC.

The chain combines TRBV27 with TRBJ2-3; D gene unclear. The length of the CDR3 is 15 residues. V was clipped by 1 base and J by 0 bases, with 8 bases between them. Germline lookup yields CDR1 MNHEY and CDR2 SMNVEV (reference sequence). The CDR3 loop is CASSLLVGSTDTQYF. Written as DNA, the CDR3 is TGTGCCAGCAGTTTATTAGTGGGAAGCACAGATACGCAGTATTTT.

This chain uses TRBV27 with TRBJ2-7; 8 positions match TRBD1. Losses at the gene ends were 8 bases for V and 0 bases for J; bases not matched to a gene: 3. This CDR3 spans 13 amino acids. The V gene's germline CDR1 is MNHEY and CDR2 SMNVEV (reference sequence). The DNA of the CDR3 is TGTGCCAGCTCGCAGGGGGCCTCCTACGAGCAGTACTTC. Its translation: CASSQGASYEQYF.

This clone was seen only once. The chain couples TRBV6-5 to TRBJ1-4, with 8 positions matching TRBD1. CDR3 size: 13 residues. The germline gives CDR1 MNHEY, CDR2 SVGAGI. Trimming took 7 bases from V and 8 from J; bases not matched to a gene: 6. As DNA, the CDR3 is TGTGCCAGCACCGGGGACAGGTCGGAAAAACTGTTTTTT. Translated: CASTGDRSEKLFF.